This T cell receptor (beta chain) comes out of a study of CD8 T cells in Susac syndrome (dated by TCRdb to about 2019). About the full investigation: Of the Susac syndrome patients who were sequenced, roughly 6 had clinically active disease and roughly eight were in clinical remission. Whether CD8+ T cell activation and differentiation in Susac syndrome was antigen driven was tested using repertoire sequencing. At blood withdrawal, Susac syndrome patients were therapy-naive, treated with corticosteroids (with IVIg additionally given to some), or treated with IVIg alone. General study outcomes and caveats: No clonal expansion was detected in the CD4+ T cell repertoire of Susac syndrome patients. The TCR sequencing and HLA analysis was acknowledged to have included a relatively small number of individuals.

RNA was extracted using the RNeasy kit, and roughly 0.5 to 1 ug of the RNA was reverse transcribed with random hexamers. The immunoSEQ multiplex PCR assay, which covers 54 Vbeta and 13 Jbeta segments, was used to amplify TCR beta CDR3 regions. PCR amplification bias was corrected using a synthetic template baseline for primer optimization and computational correction. The authors' pipeline ran thus. Only productive sequences were kept, with reads annotated to V, D and J genes according to IMGT and analyzed in immunoSEQ Analyzer. Clonality was computed as one minus Shannon entropy normalized by log2 of the number of productive unique sequences. For each patient and control, public and private clones were evaluated within the 100 most prevalent clones. Clones were defined as Susac-specific when absent from the healthy and MS cohorts, from fewer than 1,300 published viral clones and from other ImmuneACCESS disease sequences. TCRdb applied fastp at Q25 and MiXCR to the public reads, then kept only in-frame beta chains. Each entry merges the rows of one CDR3 protein and shows their most common DNA and genes. TCRdb, rather than the study authors, made the V and J calls. A total of about 140,000 distinct CDR3 sequences appear in this sample, 95% of them only once. 0.13% to 0.15% of the sample belongs to the ten largest clones.

The CDR3, cysteine through phenylalanine, is 12 amino acids long. The retained sequence is limited to the CDR3, 36 bases, with the frame set at the first base. V gives up 3 bases and J gives up 10 bases, and the segment between their germline ends measures 7 bases. CDR1 and CDR2 are read off the germline V gene as MGHRA and YSYEKL. Peripheral blood CD8+ and CD4+ T cells from healthy donors, Susac syndrome patients and multiple sclerosis patients were profiled using high-throughput TCR beta sequencing. The Susac syndrome patients fulfilled recently defined diagnostic criteria for definite or probable disease. Bulk CD8+ and CD4+ T cells were purified by magnetic negative isolation, while CD8+ TEMRA cells were enriched using FACS. Blood was collected in EDTA tubes and processed within 24 hours, with PBMCs isolated through density gradient centrifugation. PBMCs intended for TCR sequencing were cryopreserved in liquid nitrogen and were subsequently thawed in a 37 degrees C water bath. The sorted or isolated CD4+, CD8+ and CD8+ TEMRA cells had a purity of 90% or higher.

This clonotype came up once. It has no known antigen specificity. No per-base quality is available; no much larger clone lies one base away. One read alone is weak evidence. The specimen was CD4+ T cells from PBMCs. This clonotype was obtained from a human donor with Susac syndrome. The V gene is TRBV4-1 and the J gene is TRBJ1-6, with the D gene not clear enough to name. The DNA sequence reads TGCGCCAGCAGCCAGCCAACGTCACCCCTCCACTTT. This yields the protein CASSQPTSPLHF.